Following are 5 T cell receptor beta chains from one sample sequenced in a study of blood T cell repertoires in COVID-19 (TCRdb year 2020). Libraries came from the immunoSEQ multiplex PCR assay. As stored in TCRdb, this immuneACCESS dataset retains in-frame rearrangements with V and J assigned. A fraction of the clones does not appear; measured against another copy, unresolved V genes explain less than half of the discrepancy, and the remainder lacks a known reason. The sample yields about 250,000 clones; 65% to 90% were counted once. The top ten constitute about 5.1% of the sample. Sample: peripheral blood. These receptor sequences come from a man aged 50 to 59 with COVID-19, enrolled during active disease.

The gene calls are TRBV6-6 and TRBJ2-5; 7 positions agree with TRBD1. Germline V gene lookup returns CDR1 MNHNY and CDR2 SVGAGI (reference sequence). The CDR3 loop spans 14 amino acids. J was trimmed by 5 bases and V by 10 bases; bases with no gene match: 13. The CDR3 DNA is TGTGCCACCAACAGGGGCCCAATAGGGGAGACCCAGTACTTC. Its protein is CATNRGPIGETQYF.

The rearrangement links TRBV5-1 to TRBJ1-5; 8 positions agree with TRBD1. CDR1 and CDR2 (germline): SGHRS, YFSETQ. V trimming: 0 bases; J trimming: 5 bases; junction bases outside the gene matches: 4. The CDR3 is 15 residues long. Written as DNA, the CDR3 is TGCGCCAGCAGCTTGGCCGGACAGGGCCATCAGCCCCAGCATTTT. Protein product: CASSLAGQGHQPQHF.

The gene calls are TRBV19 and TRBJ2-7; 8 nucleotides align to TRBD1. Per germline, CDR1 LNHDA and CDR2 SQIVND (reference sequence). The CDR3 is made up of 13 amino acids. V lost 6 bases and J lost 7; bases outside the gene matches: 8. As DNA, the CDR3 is TGTGCCAGTAGCCAGGACAGGGTGAGGGAGCAGTACTTC. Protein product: CASSQDRVREQYF.

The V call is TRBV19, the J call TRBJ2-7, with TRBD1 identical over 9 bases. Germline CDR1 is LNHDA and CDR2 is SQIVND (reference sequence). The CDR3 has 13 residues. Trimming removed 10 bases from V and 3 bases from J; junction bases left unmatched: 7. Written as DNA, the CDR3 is TGTGCCACCTCGGGACAGGGTTTCTACGAGCAGTACTTC. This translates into CATSGQGFYEQYF. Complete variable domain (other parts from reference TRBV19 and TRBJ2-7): DGGITQSPKYLFRKEGQNVTLSCEQNLNHDAMYWYRQDPGQGLRLIYYSQIVNDFQKGDIAEGYSVSREKKESFPLTVTSAQKNPTAFYLCATSGQGFYEQYFGPGTRLTVT.

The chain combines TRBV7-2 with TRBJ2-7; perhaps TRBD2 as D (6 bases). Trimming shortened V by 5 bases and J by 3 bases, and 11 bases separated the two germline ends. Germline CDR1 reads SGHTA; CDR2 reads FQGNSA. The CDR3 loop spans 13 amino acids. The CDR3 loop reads CASSARGNYEQYF. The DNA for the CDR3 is TGTGCCAGCAGCGCCCGCGGGAACTACGAGCAGTACTTC.